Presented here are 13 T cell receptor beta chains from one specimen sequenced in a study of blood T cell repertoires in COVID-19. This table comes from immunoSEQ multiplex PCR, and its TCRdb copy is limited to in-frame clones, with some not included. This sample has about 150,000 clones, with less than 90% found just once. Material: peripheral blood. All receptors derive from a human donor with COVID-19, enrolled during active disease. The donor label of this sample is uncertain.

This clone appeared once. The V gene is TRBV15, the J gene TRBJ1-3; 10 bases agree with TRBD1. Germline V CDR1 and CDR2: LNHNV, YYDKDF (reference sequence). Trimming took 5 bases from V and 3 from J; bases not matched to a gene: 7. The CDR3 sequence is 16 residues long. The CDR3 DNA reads TGTGCCACCAGCCGGGACAGGGGTCTTAGTGGAAACACCATATATTTT. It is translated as CATSRDRGLSGNTIYF.

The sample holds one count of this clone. The CDR3 DNA reads TGTGCCAGTAGTCGGGACAGGGAGTCTTCTAACTATGGCTACACCTTC. Amino acid sequence: CASSRDRESSNYGYTF. The chain couples TRBV19 to TRBJ1-2, with TRBD1 matching over 9 bases. This CDR3 has 16 residues. The germline gives CDR1 LNHDA, CDR2 SQIVND (reference sequence). The V and J ends lost 5 bases and 0 bases, in that order; junction bases with no gene match: 7.

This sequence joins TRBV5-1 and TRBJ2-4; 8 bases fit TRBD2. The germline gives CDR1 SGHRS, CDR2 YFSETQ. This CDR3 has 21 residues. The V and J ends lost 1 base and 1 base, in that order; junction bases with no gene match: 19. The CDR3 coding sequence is TGCGCCAGCAGCTTGCTACTGCCTGGATTAGCGGGGCCTTGGGCCAAAAACATTCAGTACTTC. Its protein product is CASSLLLPGLAGPWAKNIQYF.

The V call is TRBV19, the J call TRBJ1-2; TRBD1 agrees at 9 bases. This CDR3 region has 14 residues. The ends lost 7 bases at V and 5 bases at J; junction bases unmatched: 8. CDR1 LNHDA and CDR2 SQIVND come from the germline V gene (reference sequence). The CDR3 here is CASNARDREYGYTF. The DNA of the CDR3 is TGTGCCAGTAACGCCCGGGACAGGGAATATGGCTACACCTTC. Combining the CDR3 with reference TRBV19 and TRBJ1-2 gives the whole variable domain DGGITQSPKYLFRKEGQNVTLSCEQNLNHDAMYWYRQDPGQGLRLIYYSQIVNDFQKGDIAEGYSVSREKKESFPLTVTSAQKNPTAFYLCASNARDREYGYTFGSGTRLTVV.

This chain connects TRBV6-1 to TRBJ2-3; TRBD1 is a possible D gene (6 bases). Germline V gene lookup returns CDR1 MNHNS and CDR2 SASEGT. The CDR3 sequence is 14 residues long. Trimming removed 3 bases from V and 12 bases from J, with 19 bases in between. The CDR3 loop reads CASSDRGTRLSQYF. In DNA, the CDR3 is TGTGCCAGCAGTGATAGGGGGACAAGATTGTCCCAGTATTTT.

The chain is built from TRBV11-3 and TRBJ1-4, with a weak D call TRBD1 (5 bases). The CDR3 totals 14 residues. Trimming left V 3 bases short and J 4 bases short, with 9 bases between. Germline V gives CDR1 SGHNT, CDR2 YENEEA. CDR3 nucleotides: TGTGCCAGCAGCTTCGACAGTCGTAATGAAAAACTGTTTTTT. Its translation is CASSFDSRNEKLFF.

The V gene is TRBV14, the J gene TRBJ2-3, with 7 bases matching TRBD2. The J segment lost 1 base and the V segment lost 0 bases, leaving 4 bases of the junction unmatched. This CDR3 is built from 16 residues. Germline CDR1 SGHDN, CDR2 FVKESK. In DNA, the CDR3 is TGTGCCAGCAGCCAAGATCAAGGGAGGGGCACAGATACGCAGTATTTT. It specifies CASSQDQGRGTDTQYF.

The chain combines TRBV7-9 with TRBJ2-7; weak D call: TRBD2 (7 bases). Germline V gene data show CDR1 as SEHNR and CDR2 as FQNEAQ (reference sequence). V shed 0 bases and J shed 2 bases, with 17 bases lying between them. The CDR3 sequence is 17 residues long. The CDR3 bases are TGTGCCAGCAGCTTAGCGCGGGGGCAGGGCCGAACCTACGAGCAGTACTTC. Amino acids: CASSLARGQGRTYEQYF.

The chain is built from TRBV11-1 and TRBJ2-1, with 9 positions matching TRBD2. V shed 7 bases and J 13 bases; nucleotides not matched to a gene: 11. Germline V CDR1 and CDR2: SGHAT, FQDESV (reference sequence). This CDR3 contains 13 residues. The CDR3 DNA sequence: TGTGCCAGCAAGGGCCCAAGCGGGGGGAGCCAGTTCTTC. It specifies CASKGPSGGSQFF.

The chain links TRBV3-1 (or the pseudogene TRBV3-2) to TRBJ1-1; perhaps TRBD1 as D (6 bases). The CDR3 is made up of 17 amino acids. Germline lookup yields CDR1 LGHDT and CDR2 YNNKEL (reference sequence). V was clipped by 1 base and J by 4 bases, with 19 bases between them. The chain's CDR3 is CASSQGHQGVGATEAFF. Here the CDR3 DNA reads TGTGCCAGCAGCCAAGGCCATCAGGGAGTGGGGGCCACTGAAGCTTTCTTT.

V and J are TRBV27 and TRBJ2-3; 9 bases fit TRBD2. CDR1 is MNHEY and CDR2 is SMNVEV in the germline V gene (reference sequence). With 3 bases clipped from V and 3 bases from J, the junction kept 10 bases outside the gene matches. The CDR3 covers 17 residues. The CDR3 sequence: CASSFLWRGGLTDTQYF. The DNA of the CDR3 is TGTGCCAGCAGTTTCTTATGGCGGGGGGGCTTAACAGATACGCAGTATTTT.

The CDR3 nucleotides read TGTGCCAGCAGCCCGAATCATAGCGGGGGAGATACGCAGTATTTT. It translates to CASSPNHSGGDTQYF. The chain employs TRBV3-1 (or the pseudogene TRBV3-2) and TRBJ2-3, with TRBD2 identical over 9 bases. Trimming cost V 4 bases and J 5 bases; bases outside gene matches: 7. CDR1 is LGHDT, CDR2 YNNKEL, per germline (reference sequence). The CDR3 runs to 15 residues.

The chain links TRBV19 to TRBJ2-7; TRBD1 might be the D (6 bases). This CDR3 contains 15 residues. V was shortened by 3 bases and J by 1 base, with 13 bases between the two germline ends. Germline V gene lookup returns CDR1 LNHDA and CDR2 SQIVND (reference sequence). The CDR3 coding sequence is TGTGCCAGTAGTATGGGACAACCACCATCCTACGAGCAGTACTTC. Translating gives CASSMGQPPSYEQYF. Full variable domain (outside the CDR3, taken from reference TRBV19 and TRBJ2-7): DGGITQSPKYLFRKEGQNVTLSCEQNLNHDAMYWYRQDPGQGLRLIYYSQIVNDFQKGDIAEGYSVSREKKESFPLTVTSAQKNPTAFYLCASSMGQPPSYEQYFGPGTRLTVT.